This T cell receptor beta chain was obtained from a study of blood T cell repertoires in COVID-19. Study-wide context: Specimens from acute and convalescent COVID-19 originated in the United States, Italy and Spain. In each case, the material was cDNA or gDNA derived from T cells, B-cell-depleted T cells, or PBMCs.

Original methodology: Estimation of nucleated cell counts relied on the amplification of reference gene primers. The repertoire was sequenced with immunoSEQ multiplex PCR; TCRdb's copy has only in-frame clones and lacks some. That table furnishes V, J and clone size, whereas the DNA furnished D and trimming. The table records 400,000 to 450,000 clones, roughly 88% of them present only once. The germline V gene has CDR1 SGHRS and CDR2 YFSETQ. The V segment lost 3 bases and the J segment 8 bases; nucleotides outside the gene matches: 23. The CDR3 length is 21 residues. Sequencing used peripheral blood. The clonotype originates from a woman between 25 and 40 years old with active or convalescent COVID-19. The chain has TRBV5-1 and TRBJ2-1; 13 bases align to TRBD2. CDR3 sequence reads: CASSSPPKTSGRTLGMDEQFF. The CDR3 DNA sequence: TGCGCCAGCAGCTCGCCCCCAAAGACTAGCGGGAGGACACTCGGAATGGATGAGCAGTTCTTC.